The sequence of this TCR beta chain was determined in a study of patients and donors after allogeneic stem cell transplantation. In TCRdb, the RT-PCR reads were re-called with MiXCR into one record per CDR3 protein. The top ten hold roughly 64% of the sample, which has 80,000 to 90,000 distinct CDR3 sequences, roughly 52% seen once. Trimming pared 2 bases from V and 0 bases from J, leaving 11 bases between. There are 16 residues in the CDR3. From germline, CDR1 is LGHDT and CDR2 YNNKEL (reference sequence). The source material was blood, either unsorted or a sorted T cell fraction (not recorded which). The sequence was obtained from a human donor who was either an allogeneic HSCT recipient or a stem cell or donor lymphocyte infusion donor (not recorded which). It is not recorded whose cells these are; they may come from a transplant donor. This chain joins TRBV3-1 and TRBJ2-1; no clear D gene. The CDR3 DNA follows: TGTGCCAGCAGCCAATTTGACTTGAGCTCCTACAATGAGCAGTTCTTC. Encoded protein: CASSQFDLSSYNEQFF.